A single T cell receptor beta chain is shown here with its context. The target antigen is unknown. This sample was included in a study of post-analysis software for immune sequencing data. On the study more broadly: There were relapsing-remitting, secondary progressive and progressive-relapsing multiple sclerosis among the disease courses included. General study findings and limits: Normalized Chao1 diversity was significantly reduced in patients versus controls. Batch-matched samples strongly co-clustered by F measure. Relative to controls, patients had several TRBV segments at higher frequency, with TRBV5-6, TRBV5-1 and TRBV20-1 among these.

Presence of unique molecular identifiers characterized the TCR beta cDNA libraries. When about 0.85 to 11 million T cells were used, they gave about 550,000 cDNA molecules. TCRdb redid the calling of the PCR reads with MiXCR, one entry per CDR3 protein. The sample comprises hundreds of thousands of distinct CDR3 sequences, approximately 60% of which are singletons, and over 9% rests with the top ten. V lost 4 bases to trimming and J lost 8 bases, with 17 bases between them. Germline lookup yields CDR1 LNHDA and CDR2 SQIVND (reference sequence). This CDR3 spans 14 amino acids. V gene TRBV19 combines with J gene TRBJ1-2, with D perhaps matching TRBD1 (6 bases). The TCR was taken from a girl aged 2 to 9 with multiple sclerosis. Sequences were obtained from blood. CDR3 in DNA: TGTGCCAGTAGTAGAGCCGGGGGCTCAAAAGGCTACACCTTC. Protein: CASSRAGGSKGYTF.